Following are 9 T cell receptor beta chains from one sample sequenced in a study of blood T cell repertoires in COVID-19. Profiled with immunoSEQ multiplex PCR; TCRdb holds only in-frame clones, not every one. This table has about 400,000 clones, more than 70% appearing once. Sequences were obtained from peripheral blood. The receptors stem from a man aged 35-49 years with acute or convalescent COVID-19.

The chain recombines TRBV30 with TRBJ2-1, with 7 nucleotides matching TRBD2. The CDR3 is 15 residues long. The germline V gene encodes CDR1 GTSNPN and CDR2 SVGIG (reference sequence). The V gene end was trimmed by 1 base and the J gene end by 4 bases; junction bases not matched to a gene: 7. DNA for the CDR3: TGTGCCTGGAGTGAAGGGCTAGCGGCTTACAATGAGCAGTTCTTC. Residues: CAWSEGLAAYNEQFF.

This chain joins TRBV4-2 and TRBJ1-2; D is possibly TRBD1 (5 bases). The germline V gene has CDR1 LGHNA and CDR2 YNFKEQ. V was clipped by 0 bases and J by 2 bases, with 13 bases between them. The CDR3 has 16 residues. CDR3 coding DNA: TGTGCCAGCAGCCAAGACCCTAACCCAGGGAACTATGGCTACACCTTC. It yields the protein CASSQDPNPGNYGYTF.

Note on this clone: This sample also contains other DNA sequences that code for the same CDR3. This rearrangement joins TRBV29-1 to TRBJ1-1; TRBD1 is a possible D gene (5 bases). The CDR3 is made up of 13 amino acids. Germline V gives CDR1 SQVTM, CDR2 ANQGSEA. Trimming took off 6 bases at V and 0 bases at J, with 11 bases between the two ends. The CDR3 reads CSVQGLMNTEAFF. CDR3 sequence (DNA): TGCAGCGTCCAGGGCTTGATGAACACTGAAGCTTTCTTT.

The gene calls are TRBV5-5 and TRBJ1-4; D possibly corresponds to TRBD1 (5 bases). The CDR3 length is 14 residues. Germline V gene data show CDR1 as SGHKS and CDR2 as YYEKEE (reference sequence). The V and J ends lost 7 bases and 0 bases respectively, with 10 bases between them. The CDR3 sequence: CASSGFATNEKLFF. CDR3 nucleotides: TGTGCCAGCTCAGGGTTTGCAACTAATGAAAAACTGTTTTTT.

The V and J genes are TRBV15 and TRBJ1-2; tentative D call: TRBD1 (5 bases). The CDR3 has 16 residues. Trimming pared 1 base from V and 6 bases from J, leaving 18 bases between. From germline, CDR1 is LNHNV and CDR2 YYDKDF (reference sequence). DNA of the CDR3: TGTGCCACCAGCAGAGGCGTAGGGGCGCCCCGGGATGGCTACACCTTC. Its protein product is CATSRGVGAPRDGYTF.

With respect to this clone: Other nucleotide sequences in the sample specify the same CDR3. J is TRBJ1-2 and V is TRBV18, with 7 nucleotides matching TRBD1. J lost 3 bases, V lost 6 bases, and 4 bases had no gene match. This CDR3 has 13 residues. Germline CDR1 is KGHSH and CDR2 is LQKENI. The chain's CDR3 is CASSPGGDYGYTF. In nucleotides, the CDR3 is TGTGCCAGCTCCCCAGGGGGGGACTATGGCTACACCTTC.

The chain couples TRBV6-5 to TRBJ1-2; weak D call: TRBD1 (5 bases). The V and J ends lost 5 bases and 4 bases respectively, with 11 bases between them. This CDR3 region has 13 residues. Looked up from germline, CDR1 is MNHEY and CDR2 is SVGAGI. CDR3 bases: TGTGCCAGCAGTCACGGACACCTCTATGGCTACACCTTC. Translating it yields CASSHGHLYGYTF.

The V and J genes are TRBV7-2 and TRBJ2-7; TRBD1 matches at 9 bases. Trimming took 6 bases from V and 2 from J; bases not matched to a gene: 8. The CDR3 has 15 amino acids. CDR1 is SGHTA, CDR2 FQGNSA, per germline. The CDR3 bases are TGTGCCAGCAGAAGAAACGGACAGGGGACCTACGAGCAGTACTTC. It codes for CASRRNGQGTYEQYF.

The rearrangement links TRBV25-1 to TRBJ2-2, with TRBD2 matching 7 bases. Germline values: CDR1 MGHDK, CDR2 SYGVNS. This CDR3 is built from 14 residues. The V gene end was trimmed by 6 bases and the J gene end by 5 bases; junction bases not matched to a gene: 6. The CDR3 is CASRHQGGTGELFF. CDR3 DNA: TGTGCCAGCAGGCACCAGGGAGGGACCGGGGAGCTGTTTTTT.